The following is a T cell receptor beta chain sequence with its context. Its antigen is still unknown. No base quality values were provided; no much bigger clone lies one nucleotide off. The CDR3 spans 13 residues, from the cysteine through the phenylalanine. The DNA shown is the 39-base CDR3, in frame from base 1. CDR1 is given as KGHDR and CDR2 as SFDVKD, both from the germline V gene. V was cut back by 1 base and J by 7 bases, leaving a gap of 7 bases between them. This entry is derived from a study of blood T cell repertoires in COVID-19 (dated by TCRdb to about 2020). Regarding the study in general: Samples covering the acute and convalescent phases of COVID-19 were provided by collaborators in the United States, Italy and Spain. The prospective study material was composed of cDNA or gDNA derived from T cells, B-cell-depleted T cells, or PBMCs. Subjects who had been exposed to COVID-19, were actively infected with it, or had recovered from it provided the deeply sampled blood TCRbeta repertoires that made up the dataset. The repertoires were released in a freely available public database meant as a resource for research on the immune response to SARS-CoV-2. The samples were drawn from two sources: the first 160 participants of the ongoing ImmuneRACE study, and 1,200 or so subjects contributed by 6 global collaborators. A de-identified subject ID, COVID-19 status, age in years and sex were almost always included in the sample metadata. Where available, HLA class I and class II types were taken from metadata supplied by the sample provider and were not determined by assay-based typing.

Study-wide findings and limitations: The quantity of clinical and demographic metadata differed by source and by participant and was supplied without curation.

Collaborating institutions collected whole blood in K2EDTA tubes following their own protocols. Collaborator samples were shipped for TCRbeta analysis as frozen whole blood, isolated PBMCs, or DNA extracted from either sample type. TCRbeta CDR3 regions were amplified from genomic DNA using the immunoSEQ Assay, a bias-controlled multiplex PCR. In the paper's pipeline: The number of nucleated cells in each sample was estimated by amplification of reference gene primers within the assay. To quantify the absolute abundance of each unique TCRbeta CDR3 rearrangement, sequence reads were collapsed and filtered. For each sample, productive Simpson clonality was calculated as the square root of Simpson's diversity index across productive rearrangements. TCRdb took this table from immuneACCESS and kept in-frame rearrangements with V and J called. Such tables lack part of the clones; where checked against another copy, unresolved V genes explain under half of the gap, and the rest is unexplained. For V, J and clone size, that table is used; D and trimming come from the DNA. The sample profile shows tens of thousands of clones; roughly 89% of them were found once. The ten largest make up 1.3% of the sample.

Sequencing input: peripheral blood. The chain links TRBV24-1 with TRBJ1-5, with an unclear D gene assignment. The clonotype was recovered from a woman of 80 years or more with acute or convalescent COVID-19. CDR3 reads: CATSDFSGQPQHF. The sequenced DNA is TGTGCCACCAGTGATTTCTCGGGGCAGCCCCAGCATTTT.